The 22 T cell receptor beta chains below were found in one sample sequenced in a study of control samples from healthy donors and cancer patients. The repertoire was sequenced with immunoSEQ multiplex PCR; TCRdb's copy has only in-frame clones and lacks some. The table shows 95,000 to 100,000 clones, with around 89% occurring only once. The sequenced sample consisted of blood. These receptors all come from a man aged 30 to 45 in good health.

This chain connects TRBV19 to TRBJ2-5; D is unclear. The CDR3 extends over 13 amino acids. Trimming shortened V by 2 bases and J by 5 bases, and 9 bases separated the two germline ends. Germline values: CDR1 LNHDA, CDR2 SQIVND (reference sequence). As DNA, the CDR3 is TGTGCCAGTAGTATAATTCCCTTCGAGACCCAGTACTTC. The encoded protein is CASSIIPFETQYF.

The chain links TRBV7-9 to TRBJ2-5; D uncertain. This CDR3 has 13 amino acids. From germline, CDR1 is SEHNR and CDR2 FQNEAQ (reference sequence). Trimming took off 7 bases at V and 5 bases at J, with 14 bases between the two ends. The chain's CDR3 is CASTQPAGETQYF. CDR3 in DNA: TGTGCCAGCACCCAGCCCGCCGGGGAGACCCAGTACTTC.

The chain uses TRBV5-4 and TRBJ1-1; D might be TRBD1 (5 bases). Germline assignment: CDR1 SGHNT and CDR2 YYREEE (reference sequence). The CDR3 runs to 18 residues. The V gene lost 3 bases and the J gene lost 4 bases, with 25 bases spanning the gap. The CDR3 bases are TGTGCCAGCAGCTCCGCCGGGGGGACCTCCACCGGGGGCACTGAAGCTTTCTTT. It codes for CASSSAGGTSTGGTEAFF.

The gene calls are TRBV20-1 and TRBJ2-7; D is unresolved. This CDR3 contains 11 residues. V gave up 3 bases and J gave up 4 bases, with 7 bases separating them. Germline-derived CDR1 and CDR2 are DFQATT and SNEGSKA (reference sequence). The CDR3 protein is CSASNSYEQYF. The CDR3 DNA reads TGCAGTGCTAGTAATTCGTACGAGCAGTACTTC.

This clone was detected only once. The rearrangement uses TRBV30 and TRBJ2-7; 9 bases line up with TRBD2. The CDR3 extends over 15 amino acids. With 3 bases clipped from V and 3 bases from J, the junction kept 9 bases outside the gene matches. Germline assignment: CDR1 GTSNPN and CDR2 SVGIG (reference sequence). CDR3 in DNA: TGTGCCTGGAGCCCCGTAGCGGGAGCTTTCTACGAGCAGTACTTC. Protein sequence: CAWSPVAGAFYEQYF.

The rearrangement links TRBV7-9 to TRBJ1-2; 9 bases are a match to TRBD1. V shed 4 bases, J shed 0 bases, and the junction held 9 bases outside the gene matches. From germline, CDR1 is SEHNR and CDR2 FQNEAQ (reference sequence). The CDR3 runs 17 residues. The CDR3 nucleotides are TGTGCCAGCAGCTCGTTCGTCACAGGGGGCCCTAACTATGGCTACACCTTC. Its protein is CASSSFVTGGPNYGYTF. The entire variable domain, with the rest obtained from reference TRBV7-9 and TRBJ1-2, is as follows: DTGVSQNPRHKITKRGQNVTFRCDPISEHNRLYWYRQTLGQGPEFLTYFQNEAQLEKSRLLSDRFSAERPKGSFSTLEIQRTEQGDSAMYLCASSSFVTGGPNYGYTFGSGTRLTVV.

The chain joins TRBV5-4 to TRBJ1-2, with TRBD1 matching over 10 bases. Losses at the gene ends were 2 bases for V and 8 bases for J; bases not matched to a gene: 9. Germline V gene sequence: CDR1 SGHNT, CDR2 YYREEE (reference sequence). The length of the CDR3 is 15 residues. The CDR3 spells CASSLDRGLSGGYTF. The CDR3 nucleotides are TGTGCCAGCAGCTTAGACAGGGGGCTTTCTGGGGGCTACACCTTC.

This clone was seen just once. This chain connects TRBV10-2 to TRBJ2-3; possibly TRBD2 for D (6 bases). Deletions cut 2 bases from V and 6 bases from J, with 9 bases between. There are 13 residues in the CDR3. The V gene's germline CDR1 is WSHSY and CDR2 SAAADI. The CDR3 region is CASSERETDTQYF. CDR3 nucleotides: TGCGCCAGCAGTGAGCGGGAGACGGATACGCAGTATTTT.

This sequence joins TRBV7-8 and TRBJ2-5, with no clear D. The CDR3 totals 13 residues. Trimming left V 1 base short and J 1 base short, with 4 bases between. Germline V gene data show CDR1 as SGHVS and CDR2 as FQNEAQ. CDR3 in amino acids: CASSLGIQETQYF. As DNA, the CDR3 is TGTGCCAGCAGCTTAGGTATCCAAGAGACCCAGTACTTC.

The chain joins TRBV5-5 to TRBJ1-1; 7 bases are shared with TRBD1. The V gene end was trimmed by 1 base and the J gene end by 1 base; junction bases not matched to a gene: 4. Per the germline V gene, CDR1 is SGHKS and CDR2 is YYEKEE (reference sequence). CDR3 length: 15 residues. The CDR3 is CASSLLGTANTEAFF. The CDR3 DNA is TGTGCCAGCAGCTTGTTAGGGACAGCGAACACTGAAGCTTTCTTT.

V gene TRBV20-1 combines with J gene TRBJ1-2; D may be TRBD1 (5 bases). CDR3 length: 16 amino acids. Germline loops: CDR1 DFQATT, CDR2 SNEGSKA (reference sequence). V was shortened by 6 bases and J by 0 bases, with 20 bases between the two germline ends. The CDR3: CSASDPRGRANYGYTF. In nucleotides, the CDR3 is TGCAGTGCCAGTGACCCTAGGGGACGGGCTAACTATGGCTACACCTTC.

The chain recombines TRBV6-6 with TRBJ2-1; D gene ambiguous. V was shortened by 7 bases and J by 0 bases, with 7 bases between the two germline ends. Germline V gene sequence: CDR1 MNHNY, CDR2 SVGAGI (reference sequence). The CDR3 is 13 amino acids. CDR3 protein: CASKASSYNEQFF. CDR3 nucleotide sequence: TGTGCCAGCAAGGCTAGCTCCTACAATGAGCAGTTCTTC.

The J gene is TRBJ2-1, the V gene TRBV24-1; TRBD1 matches at 11 bases. V was pared by 10 bases and J by 0 bases, with 4 bases of the junction left unmatched. Germline V gives CDR1 KGHDR, CDR2 SFDVKD. The CDR3 spans 15 residues. CDR3 bases: TGTGCCACAGGGACAGGGGGATTCTCCTACAATGAGCAGTTCTTC. Translated, it gives CATGTGGFSYNEQFF.

This rearrangement joins TRBV7-2 to TRBJ1-3; D might be TRBD1 (5 bases). Germline-derived CDR1 and CDR2 are SGHTA and FQGNSA. Trimming left V 3 bases short and J 0 bases short, with 12 bases between. This CDR3 has 16 residues. The CDR3 DNA follows: TGTGCCAGCAGCTTGAGGGGTGATTACTCTGGAAACACCATATATTTT. Its protein is CASSLRGDYSGNTIYF.

The sample holds a few counts of this clone. This sequence joins TRBV7-2 and TRBJ2-3; D uncertain. The CDR3 has 15 amino acids. The V end lost 0 bases, the J end lost 2 bases, and 9 bases lay between the germline ends. CDR1 and CDR2 (germline): SGHTA, FQGNSA. Here the CDR3 reads CASSLAGSFTDTQYF. The CDR3 DNA reads TGTGCCAGCAGCTTAGCAGGCAGTTTCACAGATACGCAGTATTTT.

The genes are TRBV3-1 (or the pseudogene TRBV3-2) and TRBJ2-7, with 9 bases aligning to TRBD1. The CDR3 extends over 14 amino acids. CDR1 is LGHDT, CDR2 YNNKEL, per germline (reference sequence). The V segment lost 4 bases and the J segment 4 bases; nucleotides outside the gene matches: 5. The CDR3 is CASSPGQGEYEQYF. The CDR3 DNA sequence: TGTGCCAGCAGCCCGGGACAGGGTGAATACGAGCAGTACTTC.

J is TRBJ2-1 and V is TRBV7-7; D uncertain. This CDR3 has 14 residues. Germline assignment: CDR1 SSHAT and CDR2 FNYEAQ (reference sequence). V lost 1 base and J lost 9, with 13 bases in between. CDR3 nucleotide sequence: TGTGCCAGCAGCTTAGATGGCAACCGGGCTGAGCAGTTCTTC. This codes for CASSLDGNRAEQFF.

J is TRBJ2-1 and V is TRBV4-3; D is unclear. The CDR3 runs 14 residues. The V end was cut by 0 bases, the J end by 4 bases, with 7 bases between. Germline loops: CDR1 LGHNA, CDR2 YSLEER. This CDR3 is CASSQEATYNEQFF. In DNA form, the CDR3 reads TGCGCCAGCAGCCAAGAGGCCACTTACAATGAGCAGTTCTTC.

The gene calls are TRBV27 and TRBJ1-6; D may be TRBD1 (5 bases). V gave up 7 bases and J gave up 8 bases, with 21 bases separating them. This CDR3 comprises 16 residues. Germline loops: CDR1 MNHEY, CDR2 SMNVEV (reference sequence). The CDR3 protein is CASNVYFGAMDSPLHF. CDR3 in DNA: TGTGCCAGCAACGTTTATTTCGGGGCGATGGATTCACCCCTCCACTTT.

This clone came up a few times. V usage is TRBV4-3 and J usage is TRBJ2-2, with D possibly being TRBD1 or TRBD2 (5 bases each). CDR3 length: 19 residues. Germline-derived CDR1 and CDR2 are LGHNA and YSLEER. The germline V and J ends were trimmed by 4 bases and 0 bases, with 21 bases remaining between them. The CDR3 DNA reads TGCGCCAGCAGCCTTACCCCCGGGACCCTGACAGCGAACACCGGGGAGCTGTTTTTT. This encodes CASSLTPGTLTANTGELFF.

The chain uses TRBV27 and TRBJ2-5; D is perhaps TRBD2 (7 bases). The CDR3 is 14 residues long. Trimming took off 2 bases at V and 4 bases at J, with 11 bases between the two ends. CDR1 and CDR2 from the germline V gene are MNHEY and SMNVEV (reference sequence). The CDR3 protein is CASSLAGARETQYF. CDR3 nucleotides: TGTGCCAGCAGTTTAGCGGGGGCACGAGAGACCCAGTACTTC.

The chain combines TRBV28 with TRBJ2-7; 7 bases map to TRBD1. This CDR3 has 14 residues. Germline V gene sequence: CDR1 MDHEN, CDR2 SYDVKM. Trimming took 2 bases from V and 4 from J; bases not matched to a gene: 5. The DNA for the CDR3 is TGTGCCAGCAGTTTAAGGGGGCGACAATACGAGCAGTACGTC. Translated, it gives CASSLRGRQYEQYV.